Following are 24 T cell receptor beta chains from one sample sequenced in a study of regulatory T cells in long-lasting Graves disease. Time point in this sample: newly diagnosed GD, antithyroid drugs for less than 3 months. The TCR library used RNA extracted from PBMCs. Construction of TCR beta libraries relied on iRepertoire HTBI primers and on Arm-PCR targeting CDR3 regions. One entry per CDR3 protein results from TCRdb running MiXCR on the multiplex PCR reads. Of 560,000 or so distinct CDR3 sequences in the sample, about 16% were seen once. In addition, the sample was reused for a study of T cells in Graves' hyperthyroidism and ophthalmopathy.

The sequences come from peripheral blood mononuclear cells (PBMCs), collected at new diagnosis, from a patient treated with antithyroid drugs. Receptors were obtained from a man aged 18 to 30 with Graves disease.

The V and J genes are TRBV6-1 and TRBJ2-1, with TRBD2 matching 15 bases. The CDR3 has 19 residues. In germline, CDR1 is MNHNS, CDR2 SASEGT. V gave up 5 bases and J gave up 0 bases; unmatched junction bases: 8. The CDR3: CASSPKGLAGGSSYNEQFF. CDR3 bases: TGTGCCAGCAGTCCCAAGGGACTAGCGGGAGGCAGCTCCTACAATGAGCAGTTCTTC.

This clonotype was seen ten or more times. This chain uses TRBV30 with TRBJ2-2, with D tentatively TRBD1 (5 bases). The germline V gene encodes CDR1 GTSNPN and CDR2 SVGIG (reference sequence). V lost 4 bases to trimming and J lost 5 bases, with 11 bases between them. This CDR3 has 13 residues. The chain's CDR3 is CAWMKGLTGELFF. The CDR3 region has the DNA TGTGCCTGGATGAAGGGGCTGACCGGGGAGCTGTTTTTT.

A note on this clonotype: A much bigger clone sits one base away, suggesting this may be a read error. The chain joins TRBV13 to TRBJ1-1; D is undetermined. This CDR3 contains 13 residues. The germline CDR1 and CDR2 sequences are PRHDT and FYEKMQ (reference sequence). The V and J ends lost 6 bases and 1 base respectively, with 9 bases between them. The chain's CDR3 is CASSARGNTEAFF. In nucleotides, the CDR3 is TGTGCCAGCAGTGCAAGAGGGAACACTGAAGCTTTCTTT.

This clonotype was seen many times. The gene calls are TRBV29-1 and TRBJ2-7, with a possible D match to TRBD2 (7 bases). Germline V gene lookup returns CDR1 SQVTM and CDR2 ANQGSEA. The CDR3 loop spans 16 amino acids. Between the trimmed V and J ends, which lost 0 bases and 0 bases, there was a span of 15 bases. CDR3 nucleotide sequence: TGCAGCGTTGAAGATGTTCGGGGGGCCGCCTCCTACGAGCAGTACTTC. This encodes CSVEDVRGAASYEQYF.

This clonotype has only a few counts. The junction departs from germline at one end; a sequencing error may be responsible. The chain uses TRBV9 and TRBJ2-3, with a possible D match to TRBD1 (6 bases). Germline CDR1 SGDLS, CDR2 YYNGEE. The CDR3 has 15 amino acids. The CDR3, as DNA: TGTGCCAGCAGCGTAGGCGGTGGGGGCACGGATACGCAGTATTTT. Its protein product is CASSVGGGGTDTQYF.

This clonotype was seen many times. The chain combines TRBV28 with TRBJ2-7; a possible D gene is TRBD1 (6 bases). Trimming removed 7 bases from V and 0 bases from J, with 13 bases in between. In germline, CDR1 is MDHEN, CDR2 SYDVKM. The CDR3 consists of 14 residues. For the CDR3, the DNA is TGTGCCAGCACCGGGACACCCACCTCCTACGAGCAGTACTTC. This encodes CASTGTPTSYEQYF.

This clonotype was observed a handful of times. J is TRBJ1-3 and V is TRBV28; 9 bases are a match to TRBD1. V gave up 3 bases and J gave up 4 bases; unmatched junction bases: 10. The CDR3 sequence is 17 residues long. Per the germline V gene, CDR1 is MDHEN and CDR2 is SYDVKM. Written as DNA, the CDR3 is TGTGCCAGCAGTTTCCTACAACAGGGGGCGAGAGGAAACACCATATATTTT. Translation: CASSFLQQGARGNTIYF.

This clonotype was seen a few times. This chain connects TRBV5-1 to TRBJ2-1; TRBD2 aligns across 8 bases. CDR1 and CDR2 from the germline V gene are SGHRS and YFSETQ. Unmatched junction bases numbered 6, after V lost 4 bases and J lost 6 bases. The CDR3 runs to 14 residues. CDR3 sequence (DNA): TGCGCCAGCAGCGCCCCCGGGACTAGCAATGAGCAGTTCTTC. It translates to CASSAPGTSNEQFF.

This clonotype was seen a few times. The chain employs TRBV14 and TRBJ2-7; weak D call: TRBD2 (6 bases). The germline V gene encodes CDR1 SGHDN and CDR2 FVKESK. The V end was cut by 4 bases, the J end by 3 bases, with 13 bases between. This CDR3 is 14 amino acids long. The CDR3 sequence: CASSPGLSVYEQYF. The DNA of the CDR3 is TGTGCCAGCAGCCCGGGACTCTCCGTCTACGAGCAGTACTTC.

As to this clonotype: A read error may account for a junction end that differs from germline. The rearrangement joins TRBV19 to TRBJ1-1; D is uncertain. This CDR3 has 13 residues. Per germline, CDR1 LNHDA and CDR2 SQIVND (reference sequence). The CDR3 DNA follows: TGTGCCAGTAGTATAGTCCGGAGCACTGAAGCTCTCTTT. It is translated as CASSIVRSTEALF.

The V gene is TRBV2, the J gene TRBJ2-1; D unresolved. CDR1 and CDR2 (germline): SNHLY, FYNNEI. CDR3 size: 15 residues. Trimming pared 1 base from V and 5 bases from J, leaving 12 bases between. The CDR3 reads CASSEGSNRDNEQFF. DNA for the CDR3: TGTGCCAGCAGTGAAGGTAGTAATAGAGACAATGAGCAGTTCTTC.

This clonotype was observed at least ten times. CDR3 amino acids: CASSFRRTSTDTQYF. For the CDR3, the DNA is TGTGCCAGCAGTTTCCGCCGAACTAGCACAGATACGCAGTATTTT. This chain links TRBV28 with TRBJ2-3; D ambiguous. Trimming left V 3 bases short and J 0 bases short, with 10 bases between. The CDR3 covers 15 residues. Germline-derived CDR1 and CDR2 are MDHEN and SYDVKM.

In its sample, this clonotype was seen a few times. This chain joins TRBV12-3 or TRBV12-4 and TRBJ2-2, with TRBD1 matching 7 bases. CDR3 size: 14 residues. V was clipped by 4 bases and J by 10 bases; unmatched bases: 9. As DNA, the CDR3 is TGTGCCAGCAGTTCAGACGAGGGGGCTAAGGAGCTGTTTTTT. Its translation is CASSSDEGAKELFF.

J is TRBJ2-5 and V is TRBV13, with D perhaps TRBD2 (5 bases). The germline CDR1 and CDR2 sequences are PRHDT and FYEKMQ (reference sequence). The CDR3 totals 13 residues. The germline V and J ends were trimmed by 6 bases and 5 bases, with 13 bases remaining between them. The CDR3 region has the DNA TGTGCCAGCAGAACCGGGATGAGGGAGACCCAGTACTTC. It specifies CASRTGMRETQYF.

This clonotype was detected only a few times. The chain carries TRBV5-1 and TRBJ2-5, with 8 bases lining up with TRBD1. This CDR3 has 16 residues. The J segment lost 1 base and the V segment lost 4 bases, leaving 9 bases of the junction unmatched. Germline V gene data show CDR1 as SGHRS and CDR2 as YFSETQ. CDR3 sequence reads: CASSGGRGPIQETQYF. For the CDR3, the DNA is TGCGCCAGCAGCGGTGGCAGGGGGCCAATCCAAGAGACCCAGTACTTC.

The chain couples TRBV7-9 to TRBJ1-4; perhaps TRBD1 as D (5 bases). CDR1 is SEHNR and CDR2 is FQNEAQ in the germline V gene (reference sequence). V lost 0 bases to trimming and J lost 10 bases, with 18 bases between them. The CDR3 runs to 16 residues. CDR3 in DNA: TGTGCCAGCAGCTTAGCGCTTGATGGGGCGGATGGAAAACTGTTTTTT. This encodes CASSLALDGADGKLFF.

A word on this clonotype: The junction does not match germline at one end; this may be a read error. The chain recombines TRBV6-1 with TRBJ1-1; D may be TRBD1 (6 bases). The germline V gene encodes CDR1 MNHNS and CDR2 SASEGT. The CDR3 has 16 amino acids. The CDR3 sequence is CASSHPLATGDTEASF. The CDR3 coding sequence is TGTGCCAGCAGCCATCCTCTCGCGACCGGGGACACTGAAGCTTCCTTT.

The chain carries TRBV7-9 and TRBJ2-1, with D unresolved. The V gene's germline CDR1 is SEHNR and CDR2 FQNEAQ (reference sequence). The CDR3 loop spans 17 amino acids. Trimming took off 2 bases at V and 0 bases at J, with 14 bases between the two ends. CDR3 protein: CASSLSLGRSSYNEQFF. The CDR3 nucleotides read TGTGCCAGCAGCTTAAGCCTAGGACGAAGCTCCTACAATGAGCAGTTCTTC.

This clonotype was recorded a few times. The CDR3 region is CAWSVGLEAFF. Here the CDR3 DNA reads TGTGCCTGGAGTGTAGGGCTTGAAGCTTTCTTT. The gene calls are TRBV30 and TRBJ1-1; D not resolved. The V gene's germline CDR1 is GTSNPN and CDR2 SVGIG (reference sequence). The CDR3 has 11 amino acids. Trimming removed 0 bases from V and 7 bases from J, with 6 bases in between.

This chain links TRBV6-1 with TRBJ2-7; D might be TRBD2 (7 bases). The CDR3 has 15 residues. V was clipped by 3 bases and J by 5 bases, with 17 bases between them. Germline assignment: CDR1 MNHNS and CDR2 SASEGT. CDR3 loop: CASSDGGQGMDEQYF. The CDR3 DNA reads as TGTGCCAGCAGTGACGGGGGGCAGGGTATGGACGAGCAGTACTTC.

V usage is TRBV11-2 and J usage is TRBJ1-5, with D maybe TRBD1 (5 bases). V lost 5 bases and J lost 7, with 12 bases in between. CDR1 and CDR2 from the germline V gene are SGHAT and FQNNGV. This CDR3 spans 13 amino acids. CDR3 in amino acids: CASSPGTGQPQHF. As DNA, the CDR3 is TGTGCCAGCAGCCCCGGGACGGGGCAGCCCCAGCATTTT.

There are many counts of this clonotype. The gene calls are TRBV28 and TRBJ1-1; D remains ambiguous. V lost 5 bases to trimming and J lost 8 bases, with 12 bases between them. The germline V gene has CDR1 MDHEN and CDR2 SYDVKM. The CDR3 covers 12 residues. CDR3 residues: CASSDGSGEAFF. CDR3 nucleotides: TGTGCCAGCAGTGATGGGAGTGGGGAAGCTTTCTTT.

This clonotype was detected ten times or more. V is TRBV13 and J is TRBJ2-1; TRBD1 matches at 7 bases. Trimming took 5 bases from V and 8 from J; bases not matched to a gene: 9. The CDR3 has 14 amino acids. Germline CDR1 is PRHDT and CDR2 is FYEKMQ (reference sequence). CDR3 region: CASSPRDSYHEQFF. The CDR3 DNA sequence: TGTGCCAGCAGCCCAAGGGACAGTTACCATGAGCAGTTCTTC.

This clonotype was seen many times. This chain links TRBV5-1 with TRBJ1-4; TRBD1 is a possible D gene (5 bases). The CDR3 loop spans 16 amino acids. Deletions cut 4 bases from V and 0 bases from J, with 13 bases between. Germline-derived CDR1 and CDR2 are SGHRS and YFSETQ. CDR3 nucleotide sequence: TGCGCCAGCAGCCCCGGAATACAGGCAACTAATGAAAAACTGTTTTTT. This translates into CASSPGIQATNEKLFF.